A single sample is the source of the 3 T cell receptor beta chains below, sequenced in a study of shared clonotypes between healthy human individuals. This table comes from immunoSEQ multiplex PCR, and its TCRdb copy is limited to in-frame clones, with some not included. The sample has 2.3 million or so clones; about 92% are singletons. Sequenced material: naive CD4+ T cells from PBMCs. Subset defined: CD45RA+ positively selected. Source of these receptors: a man between 18 and 29 years old in good health. Some clones in this sample may be carry-over from other donors' samples.

The chain uses TRBV2 and TRBJ1-2; D possibly corresponds to TRBD1 (6 bases). Germline V CDR1 and CDR2: SNHLY, FYNNEI. This CDR3 contains 13 residues. V shed 6 bases and J shed 11 bases, with 19 bases lying between them. CDR3 loop: CASRSSGANRYTF. For the CDR3, the DNA is TGTGCCAGCAGGAGCTCAGGGGCGAATCGTTACACCTTC.

The chain links TRBV4-1 to TRBJ2-5; D is possibly TRBD2 (5 bases). Germline V CDR1 and CDR2: MGHRA, YSYEKL. V lost 3 bases to trimming and J lost 5 bases, with 10 bases between them. The CDR3 is 13 amino acids. CDR3 residues: CASSQYGVETQYF. CDR3 in DNA: TGCGCCAGCAGCCAGTACGGGGTCGAGACCCAGTACTTC.

The rearrangement joins TRBV5-1 to TRBJ2-2; D may be TRBD2 (5 bases). Looked up from germline, CDR1 is SGHRS and CDR2 is YFSETQ. The CDR3 sequence is 14 residues long. The V end lost 4 bases, the J end lost 1 base, and 8 bases lay between the germline ends. The CDR3 sequence: CASSVSGNTGELFF. CDR3 nucleotides: TGCGCCAGCAGCGTGAGCGGGAACACCGGGGAGCTGTTTTTT.